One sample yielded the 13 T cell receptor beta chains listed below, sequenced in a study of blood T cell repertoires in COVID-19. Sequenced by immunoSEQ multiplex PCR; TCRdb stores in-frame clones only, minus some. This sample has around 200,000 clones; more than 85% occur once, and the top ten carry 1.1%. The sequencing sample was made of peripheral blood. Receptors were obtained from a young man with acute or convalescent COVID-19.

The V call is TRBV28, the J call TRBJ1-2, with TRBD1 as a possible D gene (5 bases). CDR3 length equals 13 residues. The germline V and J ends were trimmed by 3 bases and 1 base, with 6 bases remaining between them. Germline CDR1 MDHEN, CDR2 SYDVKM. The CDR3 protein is CASSFGHNYGYTF. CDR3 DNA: TGTGCCAGCAGTTTTGGACATAACTATGGCTACACCTTC.

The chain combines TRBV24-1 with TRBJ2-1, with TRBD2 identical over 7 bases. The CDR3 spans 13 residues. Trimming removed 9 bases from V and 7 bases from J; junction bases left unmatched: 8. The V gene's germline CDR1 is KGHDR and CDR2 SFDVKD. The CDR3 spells CATSRGGFNEQFF. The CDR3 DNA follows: TGTGCCACCTCTCGCGGGGGTTTTAATGAGCAGTTCTTC.

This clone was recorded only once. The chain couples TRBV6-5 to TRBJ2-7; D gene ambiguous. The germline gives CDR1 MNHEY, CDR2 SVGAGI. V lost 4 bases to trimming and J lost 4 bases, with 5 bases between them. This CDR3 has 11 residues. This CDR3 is CASSSQYEQYF. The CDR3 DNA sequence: TGTGCCAGCAGTTCCCAATACGAGCAGTACTTC.

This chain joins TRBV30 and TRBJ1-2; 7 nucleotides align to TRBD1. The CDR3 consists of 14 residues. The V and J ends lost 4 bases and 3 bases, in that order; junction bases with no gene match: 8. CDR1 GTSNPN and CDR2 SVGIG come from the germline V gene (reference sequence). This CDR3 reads CAWTPGGFHYGYTF. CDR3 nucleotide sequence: TGTGCCTGGACTCCAGGGGGGTTTCACTATGGCTACACCTTC. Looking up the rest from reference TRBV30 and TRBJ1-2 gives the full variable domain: SQTIHQWPATLVQPVGSPLSLECTVEGTSNPNLYWYRQAAGRGLQLLFYSVGIGQISSEVPQNLSASRPQDRQFILSSKKLLLSDSGFYLCAWTPGGFHYGYTFGSGTRLTVV.

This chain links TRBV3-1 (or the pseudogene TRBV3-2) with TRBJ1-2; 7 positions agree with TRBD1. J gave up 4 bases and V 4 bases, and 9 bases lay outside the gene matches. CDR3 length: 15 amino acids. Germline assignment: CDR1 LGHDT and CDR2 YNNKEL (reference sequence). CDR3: CASSLNDRAVYGYTF. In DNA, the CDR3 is TGTGCCAGCAGCCTCAACGACAGGGCAGTCTATGGCTACACCTTC.

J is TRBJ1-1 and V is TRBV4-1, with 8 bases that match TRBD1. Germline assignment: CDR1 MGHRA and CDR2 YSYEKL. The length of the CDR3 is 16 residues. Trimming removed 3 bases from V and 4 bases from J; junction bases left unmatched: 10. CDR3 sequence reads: CASSQRGQEGSTEAFF. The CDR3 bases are TGCGCCAGCAGCCAGAGGGGACAGGAAGGGAGCACTGAAGCTTTCTTT.

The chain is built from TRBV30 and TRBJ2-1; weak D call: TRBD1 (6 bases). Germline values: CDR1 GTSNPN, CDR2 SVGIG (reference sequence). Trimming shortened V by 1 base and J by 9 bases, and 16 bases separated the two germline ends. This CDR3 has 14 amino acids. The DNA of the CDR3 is TGTGCCTGGAGTGCCGGGACAAAGGAAAGTGAGCAGTTCTTC. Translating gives CAWSAGTKESEQFF. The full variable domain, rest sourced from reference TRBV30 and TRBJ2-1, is SQTIHQWPATLVQPVGSPLSLECTVEGTSNPNLYWYRQAAGRGLQLLFYSVGIGQISSEVPQNLSASRPQDRQFILSSKKLLLSDSGFYLCAWSAGTKESEQFFGPGTRLTVL.

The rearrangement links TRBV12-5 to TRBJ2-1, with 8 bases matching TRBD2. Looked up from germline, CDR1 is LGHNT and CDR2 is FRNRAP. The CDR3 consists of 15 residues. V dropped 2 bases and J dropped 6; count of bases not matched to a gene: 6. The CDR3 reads CASGLSGREGNEQFF. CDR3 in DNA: TGTGCTAGTGGTTTGAGCGGGAGAGAAGGCAATGAGCAGTTCTTC. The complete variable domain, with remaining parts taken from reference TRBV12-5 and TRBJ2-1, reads DARVTQTPRHKVTEMGQEVTMRCQPILGHNTVFWYRQTMMQGLELLAYFRNRAPLDDSGMPKDRFSAEMPDATLATLKIQPSEPRDSAVYFCASGLSGREGNEQFFGPGTRLTVL.

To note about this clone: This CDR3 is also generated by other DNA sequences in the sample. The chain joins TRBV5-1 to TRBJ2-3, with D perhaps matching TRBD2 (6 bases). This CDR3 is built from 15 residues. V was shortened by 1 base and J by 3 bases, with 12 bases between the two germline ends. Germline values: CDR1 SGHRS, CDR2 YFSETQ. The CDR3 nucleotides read TGCGCCAGCAGCTTGACCGGGACTGGGACAGATACGCAGTATTTT. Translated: CASSLTGTGTDTQYF.

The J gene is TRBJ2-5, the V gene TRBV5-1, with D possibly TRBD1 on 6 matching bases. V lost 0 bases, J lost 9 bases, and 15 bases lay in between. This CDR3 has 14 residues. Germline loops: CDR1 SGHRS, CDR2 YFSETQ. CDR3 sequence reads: CASSLGWGPNPQYF. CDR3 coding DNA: TGCGCCAGCAGCTTGGGGTGGGGGCCCAACCCCCAGTACTTC.

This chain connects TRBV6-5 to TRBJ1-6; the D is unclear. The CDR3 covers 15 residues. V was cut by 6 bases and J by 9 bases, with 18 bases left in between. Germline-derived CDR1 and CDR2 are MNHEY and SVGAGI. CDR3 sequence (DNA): TGTGCCAGCAGAAGAGATCCTCTACTTAGTTCACCCCTCCACTTT. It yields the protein CASRRDPLLSSPLHF.

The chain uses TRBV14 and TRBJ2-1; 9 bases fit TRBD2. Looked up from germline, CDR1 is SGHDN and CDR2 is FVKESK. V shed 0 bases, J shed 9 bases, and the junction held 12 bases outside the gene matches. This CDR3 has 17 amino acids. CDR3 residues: CASSQDRGTSRFREQFF. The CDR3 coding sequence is TGTGCCAGCAGCCAAGATAGGGGGACTAGCCGTTTCCGTGAGCAGTTCTTC.

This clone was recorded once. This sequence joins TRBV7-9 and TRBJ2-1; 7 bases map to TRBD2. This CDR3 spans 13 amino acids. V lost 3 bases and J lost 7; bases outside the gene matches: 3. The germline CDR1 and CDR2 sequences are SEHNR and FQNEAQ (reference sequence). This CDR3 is CASSLVGGNEQFF. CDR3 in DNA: TGTGCCAGCAGCTTGGTCGGGGGGAATGAGCAGTTCTTC.